The 18 T cell receptor beta chains below all came from one sample that was sequenced in a study of vaccination and CD4 T cells after COVID-19. Treatment of the sample: 10-day PBMC culture with coronavirus spike peptide pools or control peptides (ViraFEST assay). Their specific antigens are unknown. With the Oncomine TCR Beta short-read assay, DNA from cultured CD4+ T cells was sequenced. Each CDR3 protein is one row after TCRdb ran MiXCR on the PCR reads. Here the sample spans just under 20,000 distinct CDR3 sequences, less than 50% being singletons. Sequencing used CD4+ T cells from blood, cultured in vitro, obtained after SARS-CoV-2 vaccination. These TCRs come from a human donor who had recovered from COVID-19.

The J gene is TRBJ2-3, the V gene TRBV20-1; 10 bases map to TRBD2. Germline CDR1 reads DFQATT; CDR2 reads SNEGSKA (reference sequence). CDR3 length: 13 amino acids. With 5 bases clipped from V and 6 bases from J, the junction kept 5 bases outside the gene matches. The CDR3 region has the DNA TGCAGTGCTTCGGGACTAGCGCTCGATACGCAGTATTTT. Translating gives CSASGLALDTQYF.

The chain uses TRBV28 and TRBJ1-5; D remains unclear. Germline-derived CDR1 and CDR2 are MDHEN and SYDVKM. There are 16 residues in the CDR3. The V and J ends lost 8 bases and 1 base respectively, with 18 bases between them. The DNA of the CDR3 is TGTGCCAGCCTTGCGGCGGGTGGAGTGAGCAATCAGCCCCAGCATTTT. Protein: CASLAAGGVSNQPQHF.

The rearrangement uses TRBV20-1 and TRBJ2-7, with D tentatively TRBD1 (5 bases). The V and J ends lost 3 bases and 2 bases respectively, with 8 bases between them. Germline V gene lookup returns CDR1 DFQATT and CDR2 SNEGSKA (reference sequence). The CDR3 length is 12 residues. CDR3 residues: CSASQGPYEQYF. The CDR3 nucleotides read TGCAGTGCTAGTCAGGGCCCCTACGAGCAGTACTTC.

This clonotype was counted a single time. The rearrangement joins TRBV2 to TRBJ1-2; 9 nucleotides match TRBD1. The J segment lost 7 bases and the V segment lost 5 bases, leaving 8 bases of the junction unmatched. Germline assignment: CDR1 SNHLY and CDR2 FYNNEI. This CDR3 spans 14 amino acids. CDR3 sequence reads: CASSPGTGTAGYTF. Written as DNA, the CDR3 is TGTGCCAGCAGTCCGGGGACAGGGACGGCTGGCTACACCTTC. Variable domain in full (rest from reference TRBV2 and TRBJ1-2): EPEVTQTPSHQVTQMGQEVILRCVPISNHLYFYWYRQILGQKVEFLVSFYNNEISEKSEIFDDQFSVERPDGSNFTLKIRSTKLEDSAMYFCASSPGTGTAGYTFGSGTRLTVV.

This clonotype appeared a few times. This chain uses TRBV10-3 with TRBJ1-5; maybe TRBD1 (5 bases). V lost 3 bases to trimming and J lost 6 bases, with 15 bases between them. The germline gives CDR1 ENHRY, CDR2 SYGVKD. This CDR3 has 15 amino acids. CDR3 nucleotides: TGTGCCATCAGTGACTCCCCGCAGGGAAGTCAGCCCCAGCATTTT. It specifies CAISDSPQGSQPQHF.

This chain links TRBV6-1 with TRBJ2-5, with D unclear. Germline-derived CDR1 and CDR2 are MNHNS and SASEGT. The length of the CDR3 is 14 residues. Trimming shortened V by 8 bases and J by 3 bases, and 16 bases separated the two germline ends. In nucleotides, the CDR3 is TGTGCCAGCCAAGATCCCGGGTGGGAAGAGACCCAGTACTTC. Translated, it gives CASQDPGWEETQYF.

The J gene is TRBJ1-5, the V gene TRBV20-1; 9 bases line up with TRBD1. The CDR3 is made up of 16 amino acids. Germline trimming cut 5 bases from V and 0 bases from J; bases unmatched to any gene: 8. Germline CDR1 is DFQATT and CDR2 is SNEGSKA (reference sequence). CDR3 loop: CSAGDRVHGSNQPQHF. The CDR3 DNA is TGCAGTGCTGGGGACAGGGTCCATGGTAGCAATCAGCCCCAGCATTTT.

This clonotype was counted only a few times. The CDR3 loop reads CASSPDPNTEAFF. In DNA form, the CDR3 reads TGTGCCAGCAGTCCTGACCCGAACACTGAAGCTTTCTTT. The V call is TRBV2, the J call TRBJ1-1; D is undetermined. The V gene lost 5 bases and the J gene lost 1 base, with 8 bases spanning the gap. Germline V gene sequence: CDR1 SNHLY, CDR2 FYNNEI. The CDR3 length is 13 residues.

V usage is TRBV6-1 and J usage is TRBJ1-5; D call uncertain. This CDR3 region has 13 residues. The germline V gene encodes CDR1 MNHNS and CDR2 SASEGT. Trimming removed 6 bases from V and 5 bases from J, with 11 bases in between. DNA of the CDR3: TGTGCCAGCAGACGGGGTTTGGATCAGCCCCAGCATTTT. As protein: CASRRGLDQPQHF.

This chain joins TRBV19 and TRBJ1-1; no definite D call. Germline V CDR1 and CDR2: LNHDA, SQIVND (reference sequence). The CDR3 extends over 13 amino acids. Trimming stripped 4 bases from V and 1 base from J, with 7 bases between. CDR3 coding DNA: TGTGCCAGTAGTACACAGAAGAACACTGAAGCTTTCTTT. This translates into CASSTQKNTEAFF.

The rearrangement uses TRBV19 and TRBJ1-5; no clear D. Germline CDR1 and CDR2: LNHDA and SQIVND (reference sequence). The CDR3 has 16 residues. Between the trimmed V and J ends, which lost 2 bases and 6 bases, there was a span of 17 bases. The CDR3, as DNA: TGTGCCAGTAGTATACGAGGGATAGCAGAGGGTCAGCCCCAGCATTTT. Its translation: CASSIRGIAEGQPQHF.

This clonotype was seen a handful of times. The chain carries TRBV10-1 and TRBJ2-7, with 13 bases matching TRBD2. The CDR3 extends over 17 amino acids. The J segment lost 3 bases and the V segment lost 0 bases, leaving 5 bases of the junction unmatched. Germline values: CDR1 WNHNN, CDR2 SYGVQD (reference sequence). The CDR3 nucleotides are TGCGCCAGCAGTGAGTCGAAGGGGACTAGCGGGATCTACGAGCAGTACTTC. It translates to CASSESKGTSGIYEQYF.

This clonotype has only a few counts. This chain joins TRBV10-3 and TRBJ2-7; TRBD2 agrees at 12 bases. Germline values: CDR1 ENHRY, CDR2 SYGVKD. The CDR3 length is 17 residues. The V and J ends lost 10 bases and 4 bases, in that order; junction bases with no gene match: 17. The CDR3 is CATTISRTSGVGYEQYF. As DNA, the CDR3 is TGTGCCACCACTATATCTCGGACTAGCGGGGTGGGTTACGAGCAGTACTTC.

In this sample, this clonotype turned up a few times. The chain carries TRBV6-1 and TRBJ1-2; D call uncertain. Germline V gives CDR1 MNHNS, CDR2 SASEGT. This CDR3 is 13 amino acids long. The V and J ends lost 6 bases and 8 bases respectively, with 16 bases between them. The CDR3 loop is CASRPGVGRGYTF. CDR3 DNA: TGTGCCAGCAGACCCGGGGTGGGTCGAGGCTACACCTTC.

The V call is TRBV7-2, the J call TRBJ2-3, with TRBD2 identical over 8 bases. After removal of 5 bases from V and 0 bases from J, the junction contained 7 bases not matched to a gene. There are 16 residues in the CDR3. CDR1 is SGHTA, CDR2 FQGNSA, per germline. The CDR3 loop is CASSLTSGPSTDTQYF. The CDR3 bases are TGTGCCAGCAGCCTAACTAGCGGACCTAGCACAGATACGCAGTATTTT.

This clonotype came up once. V and J are TRBV5-6 and TRBJ2-7; D possibly uses TRBD1 or TRBD2 (5 bases each). This CDR3 is built from 14 residues. V was pared by 2 bases and J by 2 bases, with 11 bases between. Germline CDR1 SGHDT, CDR2 YYEEEE. This chain's CDR3 is CASSFSGQTYEQYF. The CDR3 coding sequence is TGTGCCAGCAGCTTCAGCGGACAAACCTACGAGCAGTACTTC.

The chain uses TRBV19 and TRBJ2-3; TRBD1 agrees at 10 bases. Germline assignment: CDR1 LNHDA and CDR2 SQIVND (reference sequence). This CDR3 has 15 amino acids. V was clipped by 6 bases and J by 3 bases; unmatched bases: 6. The CDR3 DNA sequence: TGTGCCAGTAGCCGACCGGGACAGGGGACAGATACGCAGTATTTT. As protein: CASSRPGQGTDTQYF.

This clonotype is labeled medium-sized. CDR3 bases: TGTGCCAGCAGCTTAGGTGGGGCTTCGGGCACTGAAGCTTTCTTT. This gives the protein CASSLGGASGTEAFF. This chain joins TRBV11-3 and TRBJ1-1; possible D gene TRBD1, 5 bases. The CDR3 consists of 15 residues. The V and J ends lost 1 base and 4 bases respectively, with 13 bases between them. CDR1 SGHNT and CDR2 YENEEA come from the germline V gene.